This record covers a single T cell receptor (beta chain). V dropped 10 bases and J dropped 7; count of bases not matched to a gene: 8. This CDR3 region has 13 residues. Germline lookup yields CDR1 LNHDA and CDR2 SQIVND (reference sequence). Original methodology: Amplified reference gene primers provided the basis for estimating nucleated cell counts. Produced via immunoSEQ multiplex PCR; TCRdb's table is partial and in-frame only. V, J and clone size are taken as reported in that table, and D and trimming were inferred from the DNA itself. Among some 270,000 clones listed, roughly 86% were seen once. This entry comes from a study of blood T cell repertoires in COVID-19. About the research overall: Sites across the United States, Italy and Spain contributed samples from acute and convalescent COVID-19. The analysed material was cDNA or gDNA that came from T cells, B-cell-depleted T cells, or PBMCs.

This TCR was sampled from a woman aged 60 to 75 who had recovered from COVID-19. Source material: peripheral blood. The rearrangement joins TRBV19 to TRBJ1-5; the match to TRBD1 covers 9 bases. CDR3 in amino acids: CAISDRGGQPQHF. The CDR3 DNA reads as TGTGCCATATCGGACAGGGGTGGGCAGCCCCAGCATTTT.